The present TCR beta chain was sequenced within a study of cytomegalovirus exposure and HLA in healthy donors (dated by TCRdb to the late 2010s). Regarding the study in general: According to a later analysis, the 120 or so validation repertoires were produced on the same platform as the approximately 610 repertoires of the first cohort. The study aimed to test whether cataloging public T cell receptors could reveal signatures of past pathogen exposure. To predict cytomegalovirus infection status, the study combined high-throughput TCR immunosequencing, statistical association of individual TCRs with disease status, and machine learning. Along with the approximately 700-subject first cohort, a separate validation cohort of 120 different subjects was used. The research as a whole found: The study listed 150 to 200 TCR beta chains as associated with cytomegalovirus. Most TCR sequences were observed very rarely across donors, whereas some public TCRs were present in many individuals. According to the authors, the approach could potentially be generalized to other disease states and immunological phenotypes. Cytomegalovirus status was reported to be diagnosed by the classifier with high specificity and sensitivity in both the original and validation cohorts. A later analysis found that TCRs clustered in the first cohort also tended to co-occur in the roughly 120 validation repertoires, with 90% to 95% of cluster scores above 0. In vitro tests confirmed that a few of the cytomegalovirus-associated TCR beta chains recognize cytomegalovirus antigens. The validation cohort had no HLA typing available for a later analysis, so co-occurrence within that cohort was assessed over all 120 or so repertoires.

Library construction relied on the immunoSEQ multiplex PCR assay. The published analysis was carried out like this. A statistical classification framework was built to diagnose cytomegalovirus status from the catalog of TCR beta chain sequences. TCRdb mirrors the immuneACCESS table, restricted to in-frame sequences. Some clones are absent from its copies; in checked studies, under half trace to an unresolved V gene, and the reason for the others is unknown. From that table come the V and J calls and clone size; the DNA was used to work out D and trimming. Present in this sample are tens of thousands of clones, around 90% of which were seen just once. The ten largest account for approximately 2.1% of the sample. V ends up 2 bases short and J 4 bases short, with an unmatched junction base count of 7. From its cysteine to its phenylalanine, the CDR3 spans 15 amino acids. Of all the DNA, just the CDR3 is kept, 45 bases in frame from base 1. The germline V gene (reference sequence) sets CDR1 to WNHNN and CDR2 to SYGVQD.

On this clone itself: Its antigen is not yet known. Base quality data are lacking; no much larger clone is found one base away.

The donors were included in the validation cohort of roughly 120 subjects, a group kept apart from the approximately 700-subject first cohort. This sequence originates from a woman aged 25 to 39 in good health and CMV-seronegative. The rearrangement joined TRBV10-1 to TRBJ1-1; 7 central nucleotides agree with TRBD1. Input material: PBMCs. The DNA is as follows: TGCGCCAGCAGTGAGACAAGACAGGGCGGCACTGAAGCTTTCTTT. Its product reads: CASSETRQGGTEAFF.